This T cell receptor beta chain was observed in a study of beta chain features in type 1 diabetes. Findings of the study overall: Reduced insertions and increased deletions marked VDJ junctions in type 1 diabetes patients.

V was cut by 5 bases and J by 7 bases, with 13 bases left in between. CDR1 and CDR2 from the germline V gene are SGHTA and FQGTGA. This CDR3 is built from 13 residues. The study reverse transcribed the entire isolated RNA, so it sequenced expressed TCRB transcripts. TCRdb's table, derived via immunoSEQ multiplex PCR, lists solely in-frame clones and lacks some. This table holds roughly 370,000 clones, approximately 13% found once. This clone was detected only a few times. Its antigen is as yet unknown. This sequence originates from a man aged 25-40 years in good health. Sequenced input: naive CD4+ T cells from blood. The V call is TRBV7-3, the J call TRBJ2-3; D tentatively fits TRBD1 or TRBD2 (5 bases each). The CDR3 nucleotides are TGTGCCAGCAGCCCCGGTGGGGGATATACGCAGTATTTT. Protein sequence: CASSPGGGYTQYF.